The rows below give T cell receptor beta chains drawn from one sample of a study of T cells in localized non-small cell lung cancer. Some clones are missing from TCRdb's copy, which holds only in-frame ones; the method was immunoSEQ multiplex PCR. The sample shows about 11,000 clones, more than 75% of them seen only once. Sequencing used peripheral blood, obtained before any cancer treatment. Every receptor here comes from a male donor aged 60 or older with stage I lung adenocarcinoma. The CDR3 runs from the conserved cysteine through the conserved F or W. The order of the fields is D gene, clone size, V gene, J gene, CDR3 protein, CDR3 DNA. D genes are given only for firm matches. Size tells how often a clone was seen (once, few, many) or the class of an expanded clone, and some rows leave it out.

d_gene: TRBD1
abundance: NA
v_gene: TRBV28
j_gene: TRBJ2-7
CDR3aa: CASSSGQGVYEQYF
CDR3nt: TGTGCCAGCAGTTCGGGGCAGGGGGTCTACGAGCAGTACTTC

d_gene: TRBD2
abundance: NA
v_gene: TRBV14
j_gene: TRBJ2-5
CDR3aa: CASSQVLAGGETQYF
CDR3nt: TGTGCCAGCAGCCAAGTTCTAGCGGGGGGAGAGACCCAGTACTTC

d_gene: NA
abundance: few
v_gene: TRBV5-1
j_gene: TRBJ2-7
CDR3aa: CASSVSGALKVQYF
CDR3nt: TGCGCCAGCAGCGTATCGGGGGCCCTTAAGGTGCAGTACTTC

d_gene: TRBD2
abundance: NA
v_gene: TRBV18
j_gene: TRBJ2-1
CDR3aa: CASSPPGLGSHNEQFF
CDR3nt: TGTGCCAGCTCACCACCGGGACTAGGCTCTCACAATGAGCAGTTCTTC

d_gene: NA
abundance: NA
v_gene: TRBV5-8
j_gene: TRBJ1-5
CDR3aa: CASSLSEGLPQHF
CDR3nt: TGTGCCAGCAGCTTGAGTGAGGGTCTGCCCCAGCATTTT

d_gene: NA
abundance: NA
v_gene: TRBV4-3
j_gene: TRBJ2-7
CDR3aa: CASSQGGARDEQYF
CDR3nt: TGCGCCAGCAGCCAAGGGGGGGCACGCGACGAGCAGTACTTC

d_gene: TRBD1
abundance: few
v_gene: TRBV2
j_gene: TRBJ1-5
CDR3aa: CASSSQGLSQPQHF
CDR3nt: TGTGCCAGCAGTTCACAGGGGCTGAGTCAGCCCCAGCATTTT

d_gene: NA
abundance: NA
v_gene: TRBV7-2
j_gene: TRBJ1-5
CDR3aa: CASSTNSNQPQHF
CDR3nt: TGTGCCAGCAGCACCAATAGCAATCAGCCCCAGCATTTT

d_gene: NA
abundance: NA
v_gene: TRBV11-2
j_gene: TRBJ2-7
CDR3aa: CASSYDRSYEQYF
CDR3nt: TGTGCCAGCAGCTACGACAGGTCCTACGAGCAGTACTTC

d_gene: NA
abundance: NA
v_gene: TRBV6-1
j_gene: TRBJ1-5
CDR3aa: CASSEWHSNQPQHF
CDR3nt: TGTGCCAGCAGTGAATGGCATAGCAATCAGCCCCAGCATTTT

d_gene: NA
abundance: NA
v_gene: TRBV5-4
j_gene: TRBJ2-1
CDR3aa: CASSLLTNEQFF
CDR3nt: TGTGCCAGCAGCTTGCTTACCAATGAGCAGTTCTTC

d_gene: NA
abundance: NA
v_gene: TRBV5-1
j_gene: TRBJ2-7
CDR3aa: CASSVGAYEQYF
CDR3nt: TGCGCCAGCAGCGTGGGAGCATACGAGCAGTACTTC

d_gene: NA
abundance: few
v_gene: TRBV5-5
j_gene: TRBJ2-7
CDR3aa: CASSLRDTEQYF
CDR3nt: TGTGCCAGCAGCCTCCGGGACACCGAGCAGTACTTC

d_gene: NA
abundance: NA
v_gene: TRBV7-9
j_gene: TRBJ1-1
CDR3aa: CASSLGSLWARGNTEAFF
CDR3nt: TGTGCCAGCAGCTTAGGAAGTCTTTGGGCGAGGGGGAACACTGAAGCTTTCTTT

d_gene: TRBD1
abundance: NA
v_gene: TRBV7-2
j_gene: TRBJ2-7
CDR3aa: CASSLDLNRGSYEQYF
CDR3nt: TGTGCCAGCAGCTTAGATCTGAACAGGGGGTCCTACGAGCAGTACTTC

d_gene: TRBD2
abundance: once
v_gene: TRBV7-9
j_gene: TRBJ2-1
CDR3aa: CASSFKGGDNEQFF
CDR3nt: TGTGCCAGCAGCTTCAAGGGAGGGGACAATGAGCAGTTCTTC

d_gene: NA
abundance: NA
v_gene: TRBV6-1
j_gene: TRBJ1-6
CDR3aa: CASSEQPLRSPLHF
CDR3nt: TGTGCCAGCAGTGAGCAACCCCTGAGGTCACCCCTCCACTTT

d_gene: NA
abundance: NA
v_gene: TRBV2
j_gene: TRBJ1-1
CDR3aa: CATNRQRMNTEAFF
CDR3nt: TGTGCCACCAACCGACAGAGAATGAACACTGAAGCTTTCTTT

d_gene: NA
abundance: NA
v_gene: TRBV9
j_gene: TRBJ2-7
CDR3aa: CASSSPLAGQGRLGDEQYF
CDR3nt: TGTGCCAGCAGCTCACCGCTGGCGGGACAAGGGCGACTAGGGGACGAGCAGTACTTC

d_gene: TRBD1
abundance: NA
v_gene: TRBV7-3
j_gene: TRBJ2-1
CDR3aa: CASSLAGTGGNEQFF
CDR3nt: TGTGCCAGCAGCTTAGCCGGGACAGGGGGTAATGAGCAGTTCTTC

d_gene: NA
abundance: NA
v_gene: TRBV7-2
j_gene: TRBJ2-7
CDR3aa: CASSLGRAYEQYF
CDR3nt: TGTGCCAGCAGCTTAGGCAGAGCCTACGAGCAGTACTTC

d_gene: NA
abundance: NA
v_gene: TRBV11-3
j_gene: TRBJ1-1
CDR3aa: CASSVGLNTEAFF
CDR3nt: TGTGCCAGCAGCGTCGGACTGAACACTGAAGCTTTCTTT

d_gene: NA
abundance: NA
v_gene: TRBV21-1
j_gene: TRBJ2-1
CDR3aa: CARVPGRPYNEQFF
CDR3nt: TGTGCCAGAGTACCCGGTAGGCCCTACAATGAGCAGTTCTTC

d_gene: NA
abundance: NA
v_gene: TRBV5-6
j_gene: TRBJ1-4
CDR3aa: CASSYQDAGYEKLFF
CDR3nt: TGTGCCAGCAGCTACCAAGATGCCGGGTATGAAAAACTGTTTTTT

d_gene: TRBD1
abundance: NA
v_gene: TRBV6-5
j_gene: TRBJ1-1
CDR3aa: CASSYSIQGDTEAFF
CDR3nt: TGTGCCAGCAGTTACTCGATTCAGGGGGACACTGAAGCTTTCTTT